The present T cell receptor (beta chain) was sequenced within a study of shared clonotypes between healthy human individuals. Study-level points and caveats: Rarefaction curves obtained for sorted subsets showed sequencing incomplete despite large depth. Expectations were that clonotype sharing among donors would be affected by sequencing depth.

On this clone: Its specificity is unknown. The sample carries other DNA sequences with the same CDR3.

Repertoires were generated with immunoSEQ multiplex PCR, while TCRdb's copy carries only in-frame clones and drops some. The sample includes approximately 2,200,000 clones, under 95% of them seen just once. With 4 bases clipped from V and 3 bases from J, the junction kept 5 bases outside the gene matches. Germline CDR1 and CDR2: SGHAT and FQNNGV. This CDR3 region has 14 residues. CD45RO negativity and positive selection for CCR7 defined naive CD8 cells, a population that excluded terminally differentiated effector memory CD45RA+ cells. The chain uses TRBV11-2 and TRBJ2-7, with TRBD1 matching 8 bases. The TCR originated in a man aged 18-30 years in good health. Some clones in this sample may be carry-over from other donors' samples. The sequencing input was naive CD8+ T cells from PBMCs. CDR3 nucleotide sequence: TGTGCCAGCAGCTCCCGGGACAGGAGCTACGAGCAGTACTTC. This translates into CASSSRDRSYEQYF.